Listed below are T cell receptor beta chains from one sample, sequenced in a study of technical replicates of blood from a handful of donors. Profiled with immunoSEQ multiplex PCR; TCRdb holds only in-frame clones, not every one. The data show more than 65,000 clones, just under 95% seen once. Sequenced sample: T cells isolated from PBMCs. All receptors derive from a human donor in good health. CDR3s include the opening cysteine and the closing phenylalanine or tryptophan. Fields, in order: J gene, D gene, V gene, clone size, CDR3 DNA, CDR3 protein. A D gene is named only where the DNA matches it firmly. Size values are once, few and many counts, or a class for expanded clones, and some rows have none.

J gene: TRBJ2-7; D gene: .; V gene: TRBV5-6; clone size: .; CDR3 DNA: TGTGCCAGCAGCGGGAGGTCCTACGAGCAGTACTTC; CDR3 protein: CASSGRSYEQYF
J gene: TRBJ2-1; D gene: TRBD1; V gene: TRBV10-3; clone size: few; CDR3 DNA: TGTGCCATCAGTACGGGGACAGGGGCACACAATGAGCAGTTCTTC; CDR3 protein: CAISTGTGAHNEQFF
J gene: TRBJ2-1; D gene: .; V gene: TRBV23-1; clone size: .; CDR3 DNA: TGCGCCAGCAGTCAATCTCCAGGGAAAACTAACAATGAGCAGTTCTTC; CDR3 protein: CASSQSPGKTNNEQFF
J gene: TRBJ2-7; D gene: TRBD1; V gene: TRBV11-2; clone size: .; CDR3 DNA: TGTGCCAGCAGCATCCGCTCAGGGGGTTACTACGAGCAGTACTTC; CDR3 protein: CASSIRSGGYYEQYF
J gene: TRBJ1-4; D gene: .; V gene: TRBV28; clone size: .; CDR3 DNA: TGTGCCAGCCAGGTTGAGGAAAAACTGTTTTTT; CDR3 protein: CASQVEEKLFF
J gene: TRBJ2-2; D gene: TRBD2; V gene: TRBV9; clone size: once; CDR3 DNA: TGTGCCAGCACCTCCACAGGAGCGGGGTACACCGGGGAGCTGTTTTTT; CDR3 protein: CASTSTGAGYTGELFF
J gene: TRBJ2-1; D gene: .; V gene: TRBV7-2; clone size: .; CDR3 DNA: TGTGCCAGCAGCCTATTGGGGACTTCCCCCCGGGAGCAGTTCTTC; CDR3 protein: CASSLLGTSPREQFF
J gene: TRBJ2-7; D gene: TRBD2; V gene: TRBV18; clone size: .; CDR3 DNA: TGTGCCAGCTCACCGCTAGCGGGAGATGGTTCTAGCGTCTACGAGCAGTACTTC; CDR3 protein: CASSPLAGDGSSVYEQYF
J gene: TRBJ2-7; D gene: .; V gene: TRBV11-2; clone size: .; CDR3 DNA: TGTGCCAGCAGCTTAGAGCCGGGAGAGCAAGAGCAGTACTTC; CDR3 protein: CASSLEPGEQEQYF
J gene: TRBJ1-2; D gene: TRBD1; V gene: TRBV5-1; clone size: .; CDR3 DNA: TGCGCCAGCAGCTCCACAGGGGGCAATAACTATGGCTACACCTTC; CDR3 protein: CASSSTGGNNYGYTF
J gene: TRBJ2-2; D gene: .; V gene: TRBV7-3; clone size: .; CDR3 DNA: TGTGCCAGCAGCTTAACCGGGACCGGGGAGCTGTTTTTT; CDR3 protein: CASSLTGTGELFF
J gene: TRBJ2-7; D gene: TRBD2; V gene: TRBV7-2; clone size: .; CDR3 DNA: TGTGCCAGCAGCTTAGCGGGACTAGCGGCCTACGAGCAGTACTTC; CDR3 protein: CASSLAGLAAYEQYF
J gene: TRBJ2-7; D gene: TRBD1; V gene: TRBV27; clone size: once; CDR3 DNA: TGTGCCAGCACTTCCGGGACAGGGGGGTACGAGCAGTACTTC; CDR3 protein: CASTSGTGGYEQYF
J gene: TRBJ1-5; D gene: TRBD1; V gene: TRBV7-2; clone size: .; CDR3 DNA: TGTGCCAGCAGCTTGACGGGACAGGGAAATCAGCCCCAGCATTTT; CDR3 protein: CASSLTGQGNQPQHF
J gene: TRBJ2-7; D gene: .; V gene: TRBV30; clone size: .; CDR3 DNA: TGTGCCTGGAGGGGGGCGGGTATAGCCTACGAGCAGTACTTC; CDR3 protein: CAWRGAGIAYEQYF
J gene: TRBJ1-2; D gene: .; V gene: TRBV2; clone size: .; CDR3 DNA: TGTGCCAGCAGTGAAGGGGCTCCCTATGGCTACACCTTC; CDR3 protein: CASSEGAPYGYTF
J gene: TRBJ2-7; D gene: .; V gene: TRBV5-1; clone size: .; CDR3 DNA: TGCGCCAGCAGCTTGGACGGCTACGAGCAGTACTTC; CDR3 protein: CASSLDGYEQYF
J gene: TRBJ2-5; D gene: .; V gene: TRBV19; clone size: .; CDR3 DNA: TGTGCCATAAGCCGGGGCGGGACAGAGACCCAGTACTTC; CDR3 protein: CAISRGGTETQYF
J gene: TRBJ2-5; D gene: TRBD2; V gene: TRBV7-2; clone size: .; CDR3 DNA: TGTGCCAGCAGCTTAAATGGTGGGAGGGCTAATCAAGAGACCCAGTACTTC; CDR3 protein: CASSLNGGRANQETQYF
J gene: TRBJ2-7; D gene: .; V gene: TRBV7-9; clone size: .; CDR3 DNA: TGTGCCAGCAGCCCCACGGCAGGAACCCGCGAGCAGTACTTC; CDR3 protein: CASSPTAGTREQYF
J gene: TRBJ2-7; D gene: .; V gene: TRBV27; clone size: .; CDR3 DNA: TGTGCCAGCAGTTTCGGGCTAGCTTCCCACGAGCAGTACTTC; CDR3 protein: CASSFGLASHEQYF
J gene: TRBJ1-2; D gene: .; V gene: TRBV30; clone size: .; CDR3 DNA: TGTGCCTGGAGTGTCCGAGACAGGACTAACTATGGCTACACCTTC; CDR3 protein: CAWSVRDRTNYGYTF
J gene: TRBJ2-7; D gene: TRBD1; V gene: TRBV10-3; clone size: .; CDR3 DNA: TGTGCCATCACCCAGACAGGGCGGGAGCAGTACTTC; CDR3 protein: CAITQTGREQYF
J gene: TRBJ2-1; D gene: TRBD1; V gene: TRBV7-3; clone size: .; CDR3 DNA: TGTGCCAGCAGCTTACATACACAGGGGAAGGGTGAGCAGTTCTTC; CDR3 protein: CASSLHTQGKGEQFF
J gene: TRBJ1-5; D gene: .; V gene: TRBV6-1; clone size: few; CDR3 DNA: TGTGCCAGCAGTGAATCCCCAGGAAGCAATCAGCCCCAGCATTTT; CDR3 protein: CASSESPGSNQPQHF
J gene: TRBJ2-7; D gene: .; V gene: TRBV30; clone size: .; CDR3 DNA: TGTGCCTGGAGAGAAAGCGGGCTTTTGGCCTACGAGCAGTACTTC; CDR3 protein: CAWRESGLLAYEQYF
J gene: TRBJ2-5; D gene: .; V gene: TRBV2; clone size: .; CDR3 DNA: TGTGCCAGCAGTGTTCGGGACTCGCATCAAGAGACCCAGTACTTC; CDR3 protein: CASSVRDSHQETQYF
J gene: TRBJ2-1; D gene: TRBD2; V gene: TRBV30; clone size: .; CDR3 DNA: TGTGCCTGGAGTGTGTCGGGAGGGCAGCAGTTCTTC; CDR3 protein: CAWSVSGGQQFF
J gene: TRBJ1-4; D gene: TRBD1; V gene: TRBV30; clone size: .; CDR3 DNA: TGTGCCTGGAGCCGACGGGACAGGGGTGGTGAAAAACTGTTTTTT; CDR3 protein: CAWSRRDRGGEKLFF
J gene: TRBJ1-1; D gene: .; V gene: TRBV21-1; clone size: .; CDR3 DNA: TGTGCCAGCAGCAAAGAAGAAGGGAGGGTTCACACTGAAGCTTTCTTT; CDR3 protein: CASSKEEGRVHTEAFF
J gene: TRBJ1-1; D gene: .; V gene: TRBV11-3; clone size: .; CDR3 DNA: TGTGCCAGCAGCTTAGAGCCAGCTGAAGCTTTCTTT; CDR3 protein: CASSLEPAEAFF
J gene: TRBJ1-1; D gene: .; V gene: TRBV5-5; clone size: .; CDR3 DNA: TGTGCCAGCAGCTGGGACACGGGTAGGGCTGAAGCTTTCTTT; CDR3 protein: CASSWDTGRAEAFF
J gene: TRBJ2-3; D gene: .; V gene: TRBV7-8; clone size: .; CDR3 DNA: TGTGCCAGCAGCTTAGTTAGTACAGATACGCAGTATTTT; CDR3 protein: CASSLVSTDTQYF
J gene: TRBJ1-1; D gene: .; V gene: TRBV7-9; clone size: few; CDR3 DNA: TGTGCCAGCAGCTCCCAAGGAGGCACTGAAGCTTTCTTT; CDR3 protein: CASSSQGGTEAFF
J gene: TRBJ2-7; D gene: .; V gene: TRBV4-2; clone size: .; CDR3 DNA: TGTGCCAGCAGCCAAGCCGGGACTTCGGGCTACGAGCAGTACTTC; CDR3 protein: CASSQAGTSGYEQYF
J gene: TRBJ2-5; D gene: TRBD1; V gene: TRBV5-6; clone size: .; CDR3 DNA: TGTGCCAGCAGCTTTGGGCCAGGGGGACAAGAGACCCAGTACTTC; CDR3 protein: CASSFGPGGQETQYF
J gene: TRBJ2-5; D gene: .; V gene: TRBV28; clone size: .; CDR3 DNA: TGTGCCAGCAGTTTTTGGCGGGAGCAGGGGGAGACCCAGTACTTC; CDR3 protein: CASSFWREQGETQYF
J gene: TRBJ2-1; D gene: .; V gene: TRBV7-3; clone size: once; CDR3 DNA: TGTGCCAGCAGCTACCCCGGGGCGGGAAACAATGAGCAGTTCTTC; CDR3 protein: CASSYPGAGNNEQFF
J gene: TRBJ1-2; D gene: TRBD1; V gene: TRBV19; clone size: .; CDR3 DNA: TGTGCCAGTAGTATCCTGGGACAGGGTAACTATGGCTACACCTTC; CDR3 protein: CASSILGQGNYGYTF